This T cell receptor (beta chain) was identified in a study of cytomegalovirus exposure and HLA in healthy donors. Study overall: It was reported in a later analysis that the same platform had been used for the 90 to 150 validation repertoires as for the roughly 700 first-cohort repertoires. Notes on the study in general: In vitro data verified a few CMV-associated chains as specific for CMV antigens. According to the study, roughly 160 TCR beta chains were cytomegalovirus-associated.

CDR3 size: 17 residues. Trimming cost V 2 bases and J 2 bases; bases outside gene matches: 9. Germline-derived CDR1 and CDR2 are MDHEN and SYDVKM. The donors were part of the validation cohort, which consisted of under 150 subjects and was separate from the first cohort of under 750 subjects. The sample holds one count of this clone. Its antigen is as yet unknown. Measured with immunoSEQ multiplex PCR; TCRdb has only the in-frame clones, and not every one. The sample lists roughly 70,000 clones, over 90% occurring once. This TCR derives from a woman aged 18 to 35 in good health and CMV-seropositive. This chain connects TRBV28 to TRBJ1-5, with 7 bases identical to TRBD1. The sample was PBMCs. This CDR3 reads CASSLISGGGGNQPQHF. CDR3 nucleotide sequence: TGTGCCAGCAGTTTAATTTCAGGGGGTGGGGGCAATCAGCCCCAGCATTTT. Based on the CDR3 plus reference TRBV28 and TRBJ1-5, the full variable domain is DVKVTQSSRYLVKRTGEKVFLECVQDMDHENMFWYRQDPGLGLRLIYFSYDVKMKEKGDIPEGYSVSREKKERFSLILESASTNQTSMYLCASSLISGGGGNQPQHFGDGTRLSIL.